The present T cell receptor beta chain was sequenced within a study of PD-1 blockade in classical Hodgkin lymphoma. Relapse was seen in all patients after autologous stem cell transplantation, and brentuximab vedotin exposure was variable. Concerning this clone: Its antigen is still unknown.

Study outcomes and limitations: It was reported that newly diagnosed patients had less baseline TCR diversity than healthy donors. At C4D1, TCR diversity had climbed significantly for CD4+ cells, though not for CD8+ cells.

The method was immunoSEQ multiplex PCR; TCRdb's version includes in-frame clones alone and lacks a portion of them. The table includes roughly 45,000 clones, approximately 70% detected once. Germline V gene lookup returns CDR1 SGHDN and CDR2 FVKESK. The germline V and J ends were trimmed by 0 bases and 1 base, with 10 bases remaining between them. The CDR3 contains 15 residues. V and J are TRBV14 and TRBJ2-7, with D perhaps TRBD2 (5 bases). Sample: peripheral blood mononuclear cells (PBMCs), taken before the second cycle of nivolumab. The TCR originated in a human donor with classical Hodgkin lymphoma. The CDR3 region is CASSQDLTGSYEQYF. CDR3 bases: TGTGCCAGCAGCCAAGATTTGACGGGATCCTACGAGCAGTACTTC.